This T cell receptor (beta chain) was documented in a study of blood T cell repertoires in COVID-19. Study as a whole: Samples representing acute and convalescent COVID-19 were sourced from the United States, Italy and Spain.

Assay: immunoSEQ multiplex PCR; the TCRdb copy retains only in-frame clones and omits some. The sample has under 250,000 clones, nearly 90% seen once. The CDR3 covers 16 residues. In germline, CDR1 is SGHTA, CDR2 FQGNSA. V lost 2 bases, J lost 3 bases, and 14 bases lay in between. This chain links TRBV7-2 with TRBJ1-5; D gene unclear. Source material: peripheral blood. The receptor was isolated from a man aged 45-65 years with COVID-19, enrolled during active disease. CDR3 bases: TGTGCCAGCAGCTTATACGGTGGCGGAAACAATCAGCCCCAGCATTTT. Translating it yields CASSLYGGGNNQPQHF.